Sequencing of this T cell receptor (beta chain) was carried out in a study of metastatic and nonmetastatic thyroid tumors. This clone has a count of ten or more. TCRdb reanalyzed the PCR reads with MiXCR. The table records just over 20,000 clones, roughly an eighth of them present only once. Thyroid surgery took place with no prior treatment in any patient. With 8 bases removed from V and 6 bases from J, the gap between germline ends came to 16 bases. CDR1 is MDHEN, CDR2 SYDVKM, per germline. This CDR3 has 14 residues. The sequence was obtained from a male donor with papillary thyroid cancer or a benign thyroid nodule (not recorded which). Some clones in this sample may be carry-over from other donors' samples. The genes are TRBV28 and TRBJ1-4; D possibly corresponds to TRBD1 (5 bases). The sequenced material came from blood. Written as DNA, the CDR3 is TGTGCCAGCTCGCCGGGGCCCCGGGATGAAAAACTGTTTTTT. Protein: CASSPGPRDEKLFF.